A single sample gave rise to the 27 T cell receptor beta chains below, sequenced in a study of blood T cell repertoires in COVID-19 (dated by TCRdb to the early 2020s). To prepare the library, the immunoSEQ multiplex PCR assay was applied. TCRdb re-hosts the immuneACCESS table, in-frame sequences only. Its copies lack some clones; in the studies checked, an unresolved V gene accounts for under half of them, and the cause for the rest is not known. Here the sample has around 54,000 clones; 75% to 95% occur a single time. About 7.7% of the sample is in the top ten clones. The sample comprised peripheral blood. The receptors derive from a woman in her thirties or forties with active COVID-19.

This rearrangement joins TRBV29-1 to TRBJ2-7, with TRBD1 matching over 8 bases. V was clipped by 6 bases and J by 3 bases; unmatched bases: 7. The CDR3 is 13 residues long. Germline V lookup: CDR1 SQVTM, CDR2 ANQGSEA. The CDR3 DNA is TGCAGCGTCGCCACCGGGACAGGCTACGAGCAGTACTTC. It specifies CSVATGTGYEQYF.

The chain combines TRBV7-6 with TRBJ2-5, with a weak D call TRBD2 (5 bases). The CDR3 contains 15 residues. Trimming pared 1 base from V and 7 bases from J, leaving 16 bases between. Germline V lookup: CDR1 SGHVS, CDR2 FNYEAQ. DNA of the CDR3: TGTGCCAGCAGCTTAGAGAAAAGCGGAATCGCGACCCAGTACTTC. It translates to CASSLEKSGIATQYF.

This chain connects TRBV6-5 to TRBJ1-5; 8 positions agree with TRBD1. The CDR3 covers 13 residues. Germline V gene lookup returns CDR1 MNHEY and CDR2 SVGAGI. After removal of 8 bases from V and 6 bases from J, the junction contained 6 bases not matched to a gene. This CDR3 reads CASFAGGGQPQHF. DNA of the CDR3: TGTGCCAGCTTCGCAGGGGGCGGTCAGCCCCAGCATTTT.

V gene TRBV4-1 combines with J gene TRBJ2-3, with 8 bases aligning to TRBD1. CDR3 length: 19 amino acids. The V segment lost 4 bases and the J segment 5 bases; nucleotides outside the gene matches: 20. The germline V gene has CDR1 MGHRA and CDR2 YSYEKL. The CDR3 DNA is TGCGCCAGCAGCCGCTTCCCCCAGGGACAGGCCAACGAGGGAGATACGCAGTATTTT. It yields the protein CASSRFPQGQANEGDTQYF.

This rearrangement joins TRBV10-3 to TRBJ2-2; the D gene is possibly TRBD1 (6 bases). CDR1 and CDR2 from the germline V gene are ENHRY and SYGVKD. The CDR3 runs 17 residues. Deletions cut 8 bases from V and 1 base from J, with 20 bases between. CDR3 sequence (DNA): TGTGCCATCTCTAACTGGGGGCTCCACCAGAACACCGGGGAGCTGTTTTTT. Protein product: CAISNWGLHQNTGELFF.

This sequence joins TRBV7-7 and TRBJ2-1, with TRBD2 identical over 9 bases. With V trimmed by 4 bases and J by 4 bases, 17 bases remained unmatched. The CDR3 covers 19 residues. Germline V gives CDR1 SSHAT, CDR2 FNYEAQ (reference sequence). The CDR3 DNA reads as TGTGCCAGCAGCTGGGCCGCTTTAGCGGGGGAAAAGCCATACAATGAGCAGTTCTTC. Amino acid sequence: CASSWAALAGEKPYNEQFF.

The chain carries TRBV21-1 and TRBJ2-3; TRBD2 reflects the table's D call only, with no check against the DNA. TRBV21-1 is annotated as a pseudogene. The CDR3 runs to 17 residues. In DNA form, the CDR3 reads TGTGCCAGCAGCAAAAGTTTACTAGCGGCTAGCACAGATACGCAGTATTTT. It encodes CASSKSLLAASTDTQYF.

The chain combines TRBV4-2 with TRBJ2-2, with 11 bases fitting TRBD2. The CDR3 extends over 17 amino acids. V dropped 2 bases and J dropped 2; count of bases not matched to a gene: 4. Germline V CDR1 and CDR2: LGHNA, YNFKEQ. CDR3 region: CASSQLAGGINTGELFF. For the CDR3, the DNA is TGTGCCAGCAGCCAACTAGCGGGGGGCATTAACACCGGGGAGCTGTTTTTT.

The rearrangement uses TRBV4-1 and TRBJ2-3, with 14 bases identical to TRBD2. J was trimmed by 3 bases and V by 3 bases; bases with no gene match: 5. CDR1 and CDR2 from the germline V gene are MGHRA and YSYEKL. The CDR3 runs to 17 residues. CDR3 region: CASSQPRLAGGTDTQYF. In DNA, the CDR3 is TGCGCCAGCAGCCAGCCCCGACTAGCGGGGGGGACAGATACGCAGTATTTT.

The genes are TRBV5-1 and TRBJ2-1; 8 bases align to TRBD1. CDR3 length: 16 residues. V lost 4 bases to trimming and J lost 0 bases; unmatched junction nucleotides: 6. Germline V gives CDR1 SGHRS, CDR2 YFSETQ. CDR3 amino acids: CASSIDRGSSYNEQFF. CDR3 nucleotide sequence: TGCGCCAGCAGCATAGACAGGGGAAGCTCCTACAATGAGCAGTTCTTC.

The chain recombines TRBV3-1 (or the pseudogene TRBV3-2) with TRBJ1-2, with 7 bases that match TRBD1. Germline assignment: CDR1 LGHDT and CDR2 YNNKEL (reference sequence). Trimming cost V 4 bases and J 8 bases; bases outside gene matches: 7. The CDR3 runs 13 residues. The CDR3 protein is CASSRGQRSGYTF. Written as DNA, the CDR3 is TGTGCCAGCAGCCGGGGACAGCGTAGCGGCTACACCTTC.

This clone was counted a single time. V is TRBV2 and J is TRBJ2-3; maybe TRBD1 (6 bases). The CDR3 loop spans 15 amino acids. The germline gives CDR1 SNHLY, CDR2 FYNNEI. Trimming pared 4 bases from V and 0 bases from J, leaving 11 bases between. The CDR3 nucleotides are TGTGCCAGCAGTGCGAACAGGGCTAGCACAGATACGCAGTATTTT. Translating gives CASSANRASTDTQYF. Looking up the rest from reference TRBV2 and TRBJ2-3 gives the full variable domain: EPEVTQTPSHQVTQMGQEVILRCVPISNHLYFYWYRQILGQKVEFLVSFYNNEISEKSEIFDDQFSVERPDGSNFTLKIRSTKLEDSAMYFCASSANRASTDTQYFGPGTRLTVL.

This clone was seen a handful of times. The genes are TRBV3-1 (or the pseudogene TRBV3-2) and TRBJ2-7, with a weak D call TRBD1 (5 bases). The germline CDR1 and CDR2 sequences are LGHDT and YNNKEL (reference sequence). This CDR3 is 15 amino acids long. With 1 base removed from V and 0 bases from J, the gap between germline ends came to 10 bases. This chain's CDR3 is CASSQGWGSSYEQYF. In DNA form, the CDR3 reads TGTGCCAGCAGCCAAGGGTGGGGCAGCTCCTACGAGCAGTACTTC.

The chain employs TRBV5-1 and TRBJ1-6; D gene ambiguous. The CDR3 is 14 residues long. Per germline, CDR1 SGHRS and CDR2 YFSETQ. V was trimmed by 2 bases and J by 5 bases, leaving 8 bases between them. In DNA, the CDR3 is TGCGCCAGCAGCTTTGAGGGAAATAATTCACCCCTCCACTTT. Translated, it gives CASSFEGNNSPLHF.

The chain links TRBV7-2 to TRBJ2-5; TRBD2 agrees at 14 bases. The V gene end was trimmed by 5 bases and the J gene end by 13 bases; junction bases not matched to a gene: 6. CDR3 size: 13 residues. Germline V gives CDR1 SGHTA, CDR2 FQGNSA. CDR3 region: CASSPGLAGVSYF. The CDR3 DNA reads TGTGCCAGCAGCCCGGGACTAGCGGGGGTCTCGTACTTC.

The chain has TRBV21-1 and TRBJ2-1; TRBD2 is the table's D call and was not checked against the DNA. TRBV21-1 is a recognized pseudogene. The CDR3 has 20 residues. The CDR3 nucleotides are TGTGCCAGCAGCAAAGCGAGGTTTGCGGGGGGCCAACACTCTAATAGTGAGCAGTTCTTC. Residues: CASSKARFAGGQHSNSEQFF.

The chain joins TRBV11-3 to TRBJ2-5, with D possibly TRBD2 on 6 matching bases. The length of the CDR3 is 13 residues. In germline, CDR1 is SGHNT, CDR2 YENEEA. Trimming stripped 4 bases from V and 3 bases from J, with 9 bases between. CDR3 region: CASSWDSEETQYF. CDR3 coding DNA: TGTGCCAGCAGCTGGGACTCTGAAGAGACCCAGTACTTC.

The chain couples TRBV11-3 to TRBJ2-5, with 8 bases aligning to TRBD2. V shed 5 bases, J shed 4 bases, and the junction held 12 bases outside the gene matches. The CDR3 runs to 16 residues. Germline assignment: CDR1 SGHNT and CDR2 YENEEA. CDR3 in amino acids: CASSLRLAGGSETQYF. Here the CDR3 DNA reads TGTGCCAGCAGCCTTCGGCTAGCGGGCGGATCAGAGACCCAGTACTTC.

The chain joins TRBV2 to TRBJ2-5; 14 bases map to TRBD2. There are 16 residues in the CDR3. V dropped 6 bases and J dropped 4; count of bases not matched to a gene: 7. The germline gives CDR1 SNHLY, CDR2 FYNNEI. The CDR3 reads CASRGLAGGAPETQYF. CDR3 sequence (DNA): TGTGCCAGCAGAGGACTAGCGGGGGGAGCCCCAGAGACCCAGTACTTC.

The V gene is TRBV23-1, the J gene TRBJ2-2; D unresolved. TRBV23-1 is known as an ORF, though its function is uncertain. Trimming stripped 5 bases from V and 1 base from J, with 11 bases between. This CDR3 is built from 15 residues. Here the CDR3 DNA reads TGCGCCAGCAGTACAATACAAATGAACACCGGGGAGCTGTTTTTT. This codes for CASSTIQMNTGELFF.

This sequence joins TRBV27 and TRBJ2-1; D might be TRBD2 (6 bases). This CDR3 spans 13 amino acids. The germline V gene has CDR1 MNHEY and CDR2 SMNVEV (reference sequence). Trimming removed 7 bases from V and 8 bases from J, with 15 bases in between. CDR3 coding DNA: TGTGCCAGCAAAAGGGAGGTTTTGGATGAGCAGTTCTTC. Protein sequence: CASKREVLDEQFF.

The chain is built from TRBV5-5 and TRBJ2-7; unclear D gene. Germline V lookup: CDR1 SGHKS, CDR2 YYEKEE (reference sequence). The CDR3 is 14 residues long. The V gene lost 0 bases and the J gene lost 7 bases, with 14 bases spanning the gap. The CDR3 loop reads CASSLELRPREQYF. Here the CDR3 DNA reads TGTGCCAGCAGCTTGGAACTACGACCGCGGGAGCAGTACTTC.

V is TRBV5-1 and J is TRBJ1-5, with D tentatively TRBD1 (5 bases). The V end was cut by 4 bases, the J end by 5 bases, with 13 bases between. The V gene's germline CDR1 is SGHRS and CDR2 YFSETQ. This CDR3 contains 14 residues. The CDR3 protein is CASSKGVGDQPQHF. The CDR3 nucleotides read TGCGCCAGCAGCAAAGGGGTCGGAGATCAGCCCCAGCATTTT.

This chain connects TRBV12-3 or TRBV12-4 to TRBJ2-7; possibly TRBD1 for D (6 bases). Trimming removed 6 bases at V and 4 bases at J, with 13 bases between. The CDR3 runs 13 residues. In DNA, the CDR3 is TGTGCCAGCAGGCCCAGGGGCGGTTACGAGCAGTACTTC. As protein: CASRPRGGYEQYF.

This chain uses TRBV11-3 with TRBJ2-5, with 8 bases aligning to TRBD1. Germline assignment: CDR1 SGHNT and CDR2 YENEEA. The ends lost 5 bases at V and 5 bases at J; junction bases unmatched: 10. This CDR3 has 15 amino acids. The CDR3 sequence is CASSPRQGSGETQYF. In nucleotides, the CDR3 is TGTGCCAGCAGCCCCAGACAGGGGAGTGGGGAGACCCAGTACTTC.

The rearrangement links TRBV18 to TRBJ2-3, with a possible D match to TRBD1 (5 bases). The CDR3 has 15 residues. Trimming shortened V by 3 bases and J by 5 bases, and 15 bases separated the two germline ends. The germline CDR1 and CDR2 sequences are KGHSH and LQKENI. The CDR3 loop is CASSPQGIMIDTQYF. The CDR3, as DNA: TGTGCCAGCTCACCCCAGGGCATTATGATAGATACGCAGTATTTT.

The V and J genes are TRBV6-6 and TRBJ2-3; possible D gene TRBD1, 6 bases. The CDR3 extends over 16 amino acids. The V end lost 4 bases, the J end lost 1 base, and 15 bases lay between the germline ends. Germline V gene data show CDR1 as MNHNY and CDR2 as SVGAGI (reference sequence). The CDR3: CASSSSTGIGTDTQYF. The CDR3 DNA reads TGTGCCAGCAGTTCGTCGACAGGAATAGGCACAGATACGCAGTATTTT.